This is a list of T cell receptor beta chains from one sample in a study of cytomegalovirus exposure and HLA in healthy donors. Libraries were prepared by immunoSEQ multiplex PCR; TCRdb keeps only in-frame clonotypes and omits some of them. The data show more than 70,000 clones, with about 80% seen just once and roughly 4.8% held by the top ten. Sequencing was carried out using PBMCs. Every receptor here comes from a man aged 30-40 years in good health and CMV-seropositive. CDR3s include the opening cysteine and the closing phenylalanine or tryptophan. Fields, in order: J gene, V gene, D gene, clone size, CDR3 protein, CDR3 DNA. The D gene is left open where the match is weak. For some rows the clone size is stated as once, few or many, or as a class when expanded; others skip it.

j_gene: TRBJ2-6
v_gene: TRBV9
d_gene: .
abundance: .
CDR3aa: CASSVEISGANVLTF
CDR3nt: TGTGCCAGCAGCGTTGAGATCTCTGGGGCCAACGTCCTGACTTTC

j_gene: TRBJ1-5
v_gene: TRBV10-2
d_gene: .
abundance: .
CDR3aa: CASSQGRSNQPQHF
CDR3nt: TGCGCCAGCAGCCAGGGGCGGAGCAATCAGCCCCAGCATTTT

j_gene: TRBJ1-1
v_gene: TRBV11-3
d_gene: .
abundance: .
CDR3aa: CASSLVGDTTEAFF
CDR3nt: TGTGCCAGCAGCTTAGTGGGGGACACCACTGAAGCTTTCTTT

j_gene: TRBJ1-1
v_gene: TRBV5-8
d_gene: .
abundance: .
CDR3aa: CASSLYSNTEAFF
CDR3nt: TGTGCCAGCAGCTTGTACTCCAACACTGAAGCTTTCTTT

j_gene: TRBJ1-2
v_gene: TRBV6-1
d_gene: .
abundance: .
CDR3aa: CASSEAGVYGYTF
CDR3nt: TGTGCCAGCAGTGAAGCAGGGGTCTATGGCTACACCTTC

j_gene: TRBJ2-3
v_gene: TRBV10-1
d_gene: .
abundance: .
CDR3aa: CASSGASTDTQYF
CDR3nt: TGCGCCAGCAGTGGGGCCAGCACAGATACGCAGTATTTT

j_gene: TRBJ2-6
v_gene: TRBV6-1
d_gene: .
abundance: few
CDR3aa: CASSARHSGANVLTF
CDR3nt: TGTGCCAGCAGTGCTCGACACTCTGGGGCCAACGTCCTGACTTTC

j_gene: TRBJ2-3
v_gene: TRBV7-9
d_gene: TRBD2
abundance: .
CDR3aa: CASSSSGRPTDTQYF
CDR3nt: TGTGCCAGCAGCTCTAGCGGGAGGCCCACAGATACGCAGTATTTT

j_gene: TRBJ1-1
v_gene: TRBV19
d_gene: .
abundance: once
CDR3aa: CASSRNRDMNTEAFF
CDR3nt: TGTGCCAGTAGTCGGAACAGGGACATGAACACTGAAGCTTTCTTT

j_gene: TRBJ2-7
v_gene: TRBV6-6
d_gene: TRBD2
abundance: .
CDR3aa: CASSYWPSGIYEQYF
CDR3nt: TGTGCCAGCAGTTACTGGCCTAGCGGGATCTACGAGCAGTACTTC

j_gene: TRBJ1-5
v_gene: TRBV27
d_gene: .
abundance: .
CDR3aa: CASSTLQGNNQPQHF
CDR3nt: TGTGCCAGCAGTACCCTCCAGGGCAATAATCAGCCCCAGCATTTT

j_gene: TRBJ1-1
v_gene: TRBV29-1
d_gene: TRBD1
abundance: .
CDR3aa: CSVYRQGTSNTEAFF
CDR3nt: TGCAGCGTCTACAGACAGGGAACCTCAAACACTGAAGCTTTCTTT